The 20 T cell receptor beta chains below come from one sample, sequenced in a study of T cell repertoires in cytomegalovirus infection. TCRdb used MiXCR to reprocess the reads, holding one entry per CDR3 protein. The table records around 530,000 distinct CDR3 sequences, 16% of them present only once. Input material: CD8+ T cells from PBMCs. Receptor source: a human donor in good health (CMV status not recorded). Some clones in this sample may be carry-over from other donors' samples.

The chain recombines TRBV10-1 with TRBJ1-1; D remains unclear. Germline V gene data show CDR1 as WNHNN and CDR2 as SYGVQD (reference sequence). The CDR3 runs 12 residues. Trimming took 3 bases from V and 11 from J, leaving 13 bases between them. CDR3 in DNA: TGCGCCAGCAGTGATATGGGGTCGGCGGCTTTCTTT. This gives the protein CASSDMGSAAFF.

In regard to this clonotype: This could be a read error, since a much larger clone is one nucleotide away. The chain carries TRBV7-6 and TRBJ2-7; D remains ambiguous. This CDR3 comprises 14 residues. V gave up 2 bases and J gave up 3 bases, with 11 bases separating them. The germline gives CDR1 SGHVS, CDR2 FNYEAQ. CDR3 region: CASSLKGMGYEQYF. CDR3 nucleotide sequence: TGTGCCAGCAGCTTAAAAGGGATGGGCTACGAGCAGTACTTC. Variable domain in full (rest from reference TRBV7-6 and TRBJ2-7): GAGVSQSPRYKVTKRGQDVALRCDPISGHVSLYWYRQALGQGPEFLTYFNYEAQQDKSGLPNDRFSAERPEGSISTLTIQRTEQRDSAMYRCASSLKGMGYEQYFGPGTRLTVT.

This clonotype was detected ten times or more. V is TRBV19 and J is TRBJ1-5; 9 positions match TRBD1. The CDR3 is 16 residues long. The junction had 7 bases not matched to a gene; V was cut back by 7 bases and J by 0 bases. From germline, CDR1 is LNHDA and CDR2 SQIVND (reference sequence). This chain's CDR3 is CASKWTGEYSNQPQHF. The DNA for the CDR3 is TGTGCCAGTAAATGGACAGGGGAGTATAGCAATCAGCCCCAGCATTTT.

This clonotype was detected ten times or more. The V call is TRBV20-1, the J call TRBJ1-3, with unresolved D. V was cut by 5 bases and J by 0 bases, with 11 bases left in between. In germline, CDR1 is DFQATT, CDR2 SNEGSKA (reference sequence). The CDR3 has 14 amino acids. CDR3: CSARALLSGNTIYF. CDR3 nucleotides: TGCAGTGCTCGGGCCCTCCTCTCTGGAAACACCATATATTTT.

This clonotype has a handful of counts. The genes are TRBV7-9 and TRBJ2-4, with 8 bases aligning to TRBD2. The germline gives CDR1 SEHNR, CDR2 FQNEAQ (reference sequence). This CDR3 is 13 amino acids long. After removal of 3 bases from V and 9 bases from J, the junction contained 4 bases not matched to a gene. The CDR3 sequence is CASSFGGDGIQYF. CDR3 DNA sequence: TGTGCCAGCAGCTTCGGGGGGGACGGCATTCAGTACTTC. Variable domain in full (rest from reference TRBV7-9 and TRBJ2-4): DTGVSQNPRHKITKRGQNVTFRCDPISEHNRLYWYRQTLGQGPEFLTYFQNEAQLEKSRLLSDRFSAERPKGSFSTLEIQRTEQGDSAMYLCASSFGGDGIQYFGAGTRLSVL.

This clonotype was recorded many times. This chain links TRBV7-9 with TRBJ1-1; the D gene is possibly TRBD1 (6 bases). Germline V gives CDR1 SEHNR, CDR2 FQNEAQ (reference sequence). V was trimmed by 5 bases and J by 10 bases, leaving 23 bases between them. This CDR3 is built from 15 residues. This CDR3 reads CASSPNPVGQQGAFF. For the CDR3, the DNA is TGTGCCAGCAGCCCCAACCCGGTCGGACAACAGGGAGCTTTCTTT.

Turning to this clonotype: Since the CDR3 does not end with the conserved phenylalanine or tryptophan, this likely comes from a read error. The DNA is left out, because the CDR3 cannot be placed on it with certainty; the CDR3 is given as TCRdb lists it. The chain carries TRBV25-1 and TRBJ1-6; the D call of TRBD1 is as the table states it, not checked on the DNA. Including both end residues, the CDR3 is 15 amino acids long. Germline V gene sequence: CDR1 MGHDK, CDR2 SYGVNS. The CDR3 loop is CASSVDPGRNSPLRY.

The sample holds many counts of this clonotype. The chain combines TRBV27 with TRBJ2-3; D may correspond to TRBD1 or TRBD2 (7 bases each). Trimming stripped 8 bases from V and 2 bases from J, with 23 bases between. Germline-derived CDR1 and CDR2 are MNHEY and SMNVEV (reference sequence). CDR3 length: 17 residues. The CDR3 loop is CASGGAGAGGPTDTQYF. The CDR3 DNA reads TGTGCCAGCGGCGGGGCGGGGGCAGGGGGGCCCACAGATACGCAGTATTTT.

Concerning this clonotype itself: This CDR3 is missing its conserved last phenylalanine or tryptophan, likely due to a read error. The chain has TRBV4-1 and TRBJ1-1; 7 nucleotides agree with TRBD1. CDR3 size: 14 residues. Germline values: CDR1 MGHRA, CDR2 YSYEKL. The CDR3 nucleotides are TGTGCCAGCAGTCCCGGGCAGGGGGACACTGAAGCTTTCATT. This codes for CASSPGQGDTEAFI.

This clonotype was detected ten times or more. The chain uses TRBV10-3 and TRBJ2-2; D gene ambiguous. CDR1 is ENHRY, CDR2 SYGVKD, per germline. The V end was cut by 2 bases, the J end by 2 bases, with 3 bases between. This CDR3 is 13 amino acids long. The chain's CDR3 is CAISEGNTGELFF. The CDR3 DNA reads TGTGCCATCAGTGAGGGCAACACCGGGGAGCTGTTTTTT.

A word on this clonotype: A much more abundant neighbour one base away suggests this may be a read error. CDR3 residues: CAIPTTRRVGLAGVVTYNEQFF. CDR3 DNA: TGTGCCATCCCCACGACAAGGAGAGTCGGGCTAGCGGGAGTTGTCACCTACAATGAGCAGTTCTTC. The V and J genes are TRBV7-4 and TRBJ2-1; 10 nucleotides match TRBD2. CDR1 is SGHVT and CDR2 is SQSDAQ in the germline V gene. The CDR3 totals 22 residues. With V trimmed by 10 bases and J by 2 bases, 29 bases remained unmatched.

CDR3 DNA sequence: TGTGCCAGCAGCTCCGGGACTAGCGGGGGGGATGGGCAGTTCTTC. The encoded protein is CASSSGTSGGDGQFF. This chain uses TRBV7-3 with TRBJ2-1; TRBD2 matches at 16 bases. J lost 12 bases, V lost 4 bases, and 6 bases had no gene match. CDR3 length: 15 amino acids. The germline CDR1 and CDR2 sequences are SGHTA and FQGTGA. The full variable domain, in which reference TRBV7-3 and TRBJ2-1 provide the parts outside the CDR3, is GAGVSQTPSNKVTEKGKYVELRCDPISGHTALYWYRQSLGQGPEFLIYFQGTGAADDSGLPNDRFFAVRPEGSVSTLKIQRTERGDSAVYLCASSSGTSGGDGQFFGPGTRLTVL.

Here the CDR3 reads CASSLLGENTEAFF. DNA for the CDR3: TGTGCCAGCAGTTTACTGGGCGAGAACACTGAAGCTTTCTTT. The chain couples TRBV12-3 or TRBV12-4 to TRBJ1-1; D not resolved. CDR3 length: 14 amino acids. Trimming cost V 2 bases and J 1 base, with 8 bases left between them.

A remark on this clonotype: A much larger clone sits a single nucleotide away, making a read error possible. The CDR3 protein is CASSQGPLEGTYEQYF. CDR3 bases: TGCGCCAGCAGCCAAGGGCCCCTCGAGGGAACCTACGAGCAGTACTTC. The chain carries TRBV4-3 and TRBJ2-7; D might be TRBD2 (5 bases). Trimming stripped 1 base from V and 2 bases from J, with 15 bases between. CDR1 LGHNA and CDR2 YSLEER come from the germline V gene. The CDR3 has 16 amino acids.

CDR3 loop: CSARDFGGLLYGYTF. In DNA form, the CDR3 reads TGCAGTGCTAGAGATTTTGGGGGGCTTCTCTATGGCTACACCTTC. The chain carries TRBV20-1 and TRBJ1-2, with D perhaps TRBD1 (6 bases). V gave up 0 bases and J gave up 4 bases, with 15 bases separating them. The CDR3 consists of 15 residues. Per the germline V gene, CDR1 is DFQATT and CDR2 is SNEGSKA (reference sequence).

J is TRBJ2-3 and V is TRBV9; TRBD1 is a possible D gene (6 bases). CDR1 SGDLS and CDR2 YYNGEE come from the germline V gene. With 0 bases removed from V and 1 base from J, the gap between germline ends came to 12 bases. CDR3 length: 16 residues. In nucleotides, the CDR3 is TGTGCCAGCAGCGTAGAGGGGGTCCCTGGCACAGATACGCAGTATTTT. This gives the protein CASSVEGVPGTDTQYF.

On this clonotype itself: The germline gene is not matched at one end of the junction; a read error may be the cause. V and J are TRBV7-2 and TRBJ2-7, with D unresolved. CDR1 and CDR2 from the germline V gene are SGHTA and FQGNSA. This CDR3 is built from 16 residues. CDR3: CASSLSSCPPSYEQYF. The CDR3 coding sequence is TGTGCAAGCAGCTTATCGAGCTGCCCTCCCTCCTACGAGCAGTACTTC.

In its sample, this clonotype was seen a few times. The CDR3 sequence is CASIGEFLMNTEAFF. DNA for the CDR3: TGTGCCAGTATAGGGGAGTTCTTAATGAACACTGAAGCTTTCTTT. V and J are TRBV19 and TRBJ1-1; a weak D match, TRBD1 (5 bases). The CDR3 extends over 15 amino acids. Germline V CDR1 and CDR2: LNHDA, SQIVND (reference sequence). Trimming removed 7 bases from V and 0 bases from J, with 15 bases in between.

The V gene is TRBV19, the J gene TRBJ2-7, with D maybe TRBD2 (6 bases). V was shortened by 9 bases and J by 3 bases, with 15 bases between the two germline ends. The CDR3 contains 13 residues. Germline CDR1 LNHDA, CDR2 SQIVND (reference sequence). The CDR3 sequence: CASKGRNGYEQYF. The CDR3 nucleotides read TGTGCCAGCAAAGGGAGGAACGGCTACGAGCAGTACTTC.

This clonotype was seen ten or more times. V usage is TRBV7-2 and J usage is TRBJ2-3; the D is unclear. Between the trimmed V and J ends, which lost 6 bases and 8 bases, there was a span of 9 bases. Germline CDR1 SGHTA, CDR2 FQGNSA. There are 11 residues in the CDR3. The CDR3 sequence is CASRTEVTQYF. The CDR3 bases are TGTGCCAGCAGGACGGAAGTTACGCAGTATTTT.